The subject of this entry is one T cell receptor (beta chain). Some clones are missing from TCRdb's copy, which holds only in-frame ones; the method was immunoSEQ multiplex PCR. This table holds roughly 80,000 clones, about four fifths found once. The data were taken from a study of blood T cell repertoires in COVID-19. Study-wide background: COVID-19 samples collected from the United States, Italy and Spain covered acute and convalescent phases. PBMCs, B-cell-depleted T cells, or T cells provided the cDNA or gDNA that made up the material.

Germline V gene sequence: CDR1 SGHNT, CDR2 YENEEA. V lost 1 base and J lost 5, with 15 bases in between. The CDR3 has 16 residues. This receptor was identified in a woman in her sixties or seventies with acute or convalescent COVID-19. The specimen was peripheral blood. The V gene is TRBV11-3, the J gene TRBJ2-1; a possible D gene is TRBD2 (6 bases). The CDR3 sequence: CASSLVGGRFHNEQFF. The CDR3 DNA reads as TGTGCCAGCAGCTTAGTTGGGGGGAGGTTCCACAATGAGCAGTTCTTC.